The rows below give T cell receptor beta chains drawn from one sample of a study of blood T cell repertoires in COVID-19. Using immunoSEQ multiplex PCR, the repertoire was profiled, and TCRdb retains in-frame clones only, with some absent. Of 150,000 to 200,000 clones listed, about nine tenths were seen once; the top ten hold nearly 5%. The sequenced sample consisted of peripheral blood. These receptors were obtained from a man aged 25 to 45 with COVID-19, enrolled during active disease. Each CDR3 is given with its conserved first and last residue. A D gene is named only where the DNA matches it firmly. Only some rows state a clone size, as once, few, many or a class for expanded clones.

v_gene	abundance	j_gene	d_gene	CDR3aa	CDR3nt
TRBV4-1	-	TRBJ2-6	-	CASSQERRAGANVLTF	TGCGCCAGCAGCCAAGAGAGGAGGGCCGGGGCCAACGTCCTGACTTTC
TRBV5-4	-	TRBJ1-5	-	CASSFQGTNQPQHF	TGTGCCAGCAGCTTCCAGGGGACGAATCAGCCCCAGCATTTT
TRBV24-1	-	TRBJ2-1	-	CATSDCPLPDRLDEQFF	TGTGCCACCAGTGATTGTCCCTTACCAGACAGGCTCGATGAGCAGTTCTTC
TRBV7-9	-	TRBJ2-2	TRBD1	CASSNGQGVTGELFF	TGTGCCAGCAGCAACGGACAGGGGGTCACCGGGGAGCTGTTTTTT
TRBV7-9	-	TRBJ1-3	-	CASSFQGPGNTIYF	TGTGCCAGCAGCTTCCAGGGGCCTGGAAACACCATATATTTT
TRBV19	-	TRBJ1-4	TRBD1	CASSGTGGEKLFF	TGTGCCAGTAGTGGGACAGGGGGCGAAAAACTGTTTTTT
TRBV3-1/TRBV3-2	few	TRBJ2-7	TRBD2	CASSPSGTSELRQYF	TGTGCCAGCAGCCCGTCCGGGACTAGCGAGCTCCGGCAGTACTTC
TRBV15	-	TRBJ2-1	TRBD1	CATSRPTSWTGGVDEQFF	TGTGCCACCAGCAGACCTACCTCCTGGACAGGGGGGGTCGATGAGCAGTTCTTC
TRBV10-3	-	TRBJ2-7	-	CAIRDTGYEQYF	TGTGCCATTCGGGACACCGGCTACGAGCAGTACTTC
TRBV20-1	-	TRBJ2-7	-	CSVQTNYEQYF	TGCAGTGTTCAGACAAACTACGAGCAGTACTTC
TRBV7-2	-	TRBJ2-7	TRBD1	CASSFQPGQGYEQYF	TGTGCCAGCAGCTTCCAACCGGGACAGGGCTACGAGCAGTACTTC
TRBV5-1	-	TRBJ2-3	-	CASSFDPPTRDTQYF	TGCGCCAGCAGCTTTGATCCACCAACCAGAGATACGCAGTATTTT
TRBV9	-	TRBJ2-5	TRBD2	CASSALPSGGSETQYF	TGTGCCAGCAGCGCCCTCCCTAGCGGGGGGTCGGAGACCCAGTACTTC
TRBV6-5	-	TRBJ2-1	-	CASSYSRTAYNEQFF	TGTGCCAGCAGTTACTCACGGACAGCGTACAATGAGCAGTTCTTC
TRBV19	once	TRBJ1-1	TRBD1	CASLDRGPRTEAFF	TGTGCCAGTCTTGACAGGGGGCCAAGGACTGAAGCTTTCTTT
TRBV7-9	-	TRBJ1-5	-	CASSPRGGPQHF	TGTGCCAGCAGCCCCCGGGGGGGGCCCCAGCATTTT
TRBV6-6	-	TRBJ2-5	TRBD2	CASLRGGFQETQYF	TGTGCCAGCTTACGGGGAGGGTTCCAAGAGACCCAGTACTTC
TRBV10-3	-	TRBJ2-5	TRBD2	CAISAQASGMETQYF	TGTGCCATCAGTGCCCAAGCTAGCGGGATGGAGACCCAGTACTTC
TRBV5-5	-	TRBJ1-1	-	CASSAEIMNTEAFF	TGTGCCAGCAGCGCCGAGATCATGAACACTGAAGCTTTCTTT
TRBV6-6	-	TRBJ1-5	-	CASTTGTGNQPQHF	TGTGCCAGCACAACGGGCACAGGGAATCAGCCCCAGCATTTT
TRBV7-2	few	TRBJ2-1	-	CASSSSFAGSLNEQFF	TGTGCCAGCAGCTCCTCCTTCGCGGGGAGTCTCAATGAGCAGTTCTTC
TRBV5-6	-	TRBJ1-4	-	CASSRTGTTNEKLFF	TGTGCCAGCAGCCGTACAGGGACAACTAATGAAAAACTGTTTTTT
TRBV24-1	-	TRBJ1-2	TRBD1	CATSDPPGTGMVYTF	TGTGCCACCAGTGATCCTCCCGGGACAGGGATGGTCTACACCTTC
TRBV23-1	-	TRBJ2-7	-	CASSQFLGREGRGYEQYF	TGCGCCAGCAGTCAATTTTTAGGCCGTGAGGGTAGGGGGTACGAGCAGTACTTC
TRBV7-8	-	TRBJ1-4	TRBD1	CASSLIGQGDEKLFF	TGTGCCAGCAGCCTTATTGGACAGGGGGATGAAAAACTGTTTTTT
TRBV27	-	TRBJ1-4	-	CASRPDRTPTNEKLFF	TGTGCCAGCAGACCCGACAGGACACCAACTAATGAAAAACTGTTTTTT
TRBV3-1/TRBV3-2	-	TRBJ2-2	-	CASSQARRQGRDTGELFF	TGTGCCAGCAGCCAAGCCCGAAGGCAGGGGAGGGACACCGGGGAGCTGTTTTTT
TRBV19	-	TRBJ1-5	-	CASSIEDRIINQPQHF	TGTGCCAGTAGTATAGAGGACAGAATTATCAATCAGCCCCAGCATTTT
TRBV13	-	TRBJ1-1	TRBD1	CASSITGVRTEAFF	TGTGCCAGCAGTATCACAGGGGTCAGGACTGAAGCTTTCTTT
TRBV30	-	TRBJ1-1	-	CAWSDGGVGTEAFF	TGTGCCTGGAGTGATGGAGGGGTAGGCACTGAAGCTTTCTTT
TRBV15	-	TRBJ1-4	TRBD1	CATSRAGTGDEKLFF	TGTGCCACCAGCAGAGCCGGGACAGGGGATGAAAAACTGTTTTTT
TRBV30	-	TRBJ1-5	-	CAWSHGPNSNQPQHF	TGTGCCTGGAGTCACGGTCCAAATAGCAATCAGCCCCAGCATTTT
TRBV28	-	TRBJ1-5	-	CASGIGVRGYNQPQHF	TGTGCCAGCGGCATAGGGGTCAGGGGATACAATCAGCCCCAGCATTTT
TRBV4-2	-	TRBJ1-5	-	CASSQVGGQAFNQPQHF	TGTGCCAGCAGCCAAGTGGGAGGTCAGGCCTTTAATCAGCCCCAGCATTTT
TRBV12-3/TRBV12-4	-	TRBJ2-7	-	CASSLRGEQYF	TGTGCCAGCAGTTTAAGGGGCGAGCAGTACTTC
TRBV7-9	-	TRBJ2-3	-	CASSLSQGKTDTQYF	TGTGCCAGCAGCCTCTCGCAGGGGAAGACAGATACGCAGTATTTT
TRBV4-1	-	TRBJ2-7	-	CASSRSQDTFSYEQYF	TGCGCCAGCAGCAGGTCCCAGGACACCTTCTCCTACGAGCAGTACTTC
TRBV28	-	TRBJ2-7	-	CASSLAGQPYEQYF	TGTGCCAGCAGTTTGGCGGGACAGCCCTACGAGCAGTACTTC
TRBV7-3	-	TRBJ2-2	TRBD2	CASSLYPGSGGYTGELFF	TGTGCCAGCAGCTTATACCCCGGTAGCGGGGGATACACCGGGGAGCTGTTTTTT
TRBV27	-	TRBJ1-6	-	CASSSLGNSPLHF	TGTGCCAGCAGTTCCCTCGGGAATTCACCCCTCCACTTT
TRBV3-1/TRBV3-2	-	TRBJ1-5	-	CASSQGAQPQHF	TGTGCCAGCAGCCAGGGGGCCCAGCCCCAGCATTTT
TRBV4-3	-	TRBJ2-7	-	CASSPKGGGLLNEQYF	TGCGCCAGCAGCCCCAAAGGTGGCGGGCTACTGAACGAGCAGTACTTC
TRBV15	once	TRBJ1-2	TRBD1	CATSRGPDRGNGYTF	TGTGCCACCAGCAGAGGTCCCGACAGGGGCAATGGCTACACCTTC
TRBV27	-	TRBJ1-2	TRBD1	CASSRQGAGYGYTF	TGTGCCAGCAGCCGACAGGGGGCGGGCTATGGCTACACCTTC
TRBV7-8	-	TRBJ2-7	TRBD1	CASNSQGGAVYEQYF	TGTGCCAGCAATTCACAGGGGGGAGCAGTCTACGAGCAGTACTTC
TRBV5-1	once	TRBJ1-1	-	CASSRTVLNTEAFF	TGCGCCAGCAGCCGGACAGTTCTTAACACTGAAGCTTTCTTT
TRBV27	-	TRBJ1-2	TRBD1	CASSGQGYGYTF	TGTGCCAGCTCTGGACAGGGCTATGGCTACACCTTC
TRBV9	-	TRBJ2-2	-	CASSQGTNTGELFF	TGTGCCAGCAGCCAGGGAACGAACACCGGGGAGCTGTTTTTT
TRBV19	-	TRBJ2-5	-	CASSIVPPETQYF	TGTGCCAGTAGTATAGTTCCCCCGGAGACCCAGTACTTC
TRBV11-3	-	TRBJ2-2	TRBD1	CASSPRGQGHADGELFF	TGTGCCAGCAGCCCCAGAGGACAGGGACACGCCGACGGGGAGCTGTTTTTT
TRBV7-9	few	TRBJ2-7	-	CASSLEPGGYEQYF	TGTGCCAGCAGCTTAGAGCCAGGAGGGTACGAGCAGTACTTC
TRBV27	once	TRBJ2-1	TRBD2	CASRVAGSALVEQFF	TGTGCCAGCAGGGTAGCGGGAAGCGCGCTTGTTGAGCAGTTCTTC
TRBV28	-	TRBJ1-5	-	CASSPPRTEGNQPQHF	TGTGCCAGCAGTCCCCCGCGAACCGAGGGCAATCAGCCCCAGCATTTT
TRBV4-2	-	TRBJ1-3	TRBD1	CASSHIGGPDGNTIYF	TGTGCCAGCAGCCATATAGGGGGCCCTGATGGAAACACCATATATTTT
TRBV14	few	TRBJ2-7	TRBD1	CASSLGQVTYEQYF	TGTGCCAGCAGCCTAGGACAGGTAACCTACGAGCAGTACTTC
TRBV19	-	TRBJ2-7	-	CASSIWTSSAYEQYF	TGTGCCAGTAGTATCTGGACATCGAGCGCCTACGAGCAGTACTTC
TRBV23-1	-	TRBJ2-2	TRBD1	CASSFPSDRGRTGELFF	TGCGCCAGCAGTTTCCCCTCGGACAGGGGGCGTACCGGGGAGCTGTTTTTT
TRBV5-1	-	TRBJ2-3	TRBD1	CASSLGSGGGTDTQYF	TGCGCCAGCAGCTTGGGGTCAGGGGGCGGAACAGATACGCAGTATTTT
TRBV7-3	-	TRBJ2-5	TRBD2	CASSSGLAGDQETQYF	TGTGCCAGCAGCTCGGGACTAGCGGGAGACCAAGAGACCCAGTACTTC
TRBV7-3	-	TRBJ1-2	-	CASSLEPGLKSGGYTF	TGTGCCAGCAGCTTAGAACCGGGACTGAAATCGGGAGGCTACACCTTC